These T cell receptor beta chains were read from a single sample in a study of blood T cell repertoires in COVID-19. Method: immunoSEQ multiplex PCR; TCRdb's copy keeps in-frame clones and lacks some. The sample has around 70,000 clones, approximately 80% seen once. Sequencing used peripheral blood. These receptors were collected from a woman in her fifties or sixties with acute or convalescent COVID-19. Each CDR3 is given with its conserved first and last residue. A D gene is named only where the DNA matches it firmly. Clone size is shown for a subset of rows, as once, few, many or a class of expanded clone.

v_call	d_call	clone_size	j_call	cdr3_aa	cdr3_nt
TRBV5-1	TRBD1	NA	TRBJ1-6	CASSLGDRVGNSPLHF	TGCGCCAGCAGCTTGGGGGACAGGGTAGGAAATTCACCCCTCCACTTT
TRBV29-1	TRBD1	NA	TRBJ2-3	CSVKQGSSTDTQYF	TGCAGCGTCAAACAGGGGTCTAGCACAGATACGCAGTATTTT
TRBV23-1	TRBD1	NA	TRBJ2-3	CASSQSGRRVPDRGATDTQYF	TGCGCCAGCAGTCAATCAGGCCGACGTGTACCGGACAGGGGGGCGACAGATACGCAGTATTTT
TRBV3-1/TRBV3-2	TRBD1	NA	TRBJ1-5	CASSHGTGDQPQHF	TGTGCCAGCAGCCACGGGACAGGGGATCAGCCCCAGCATTTT
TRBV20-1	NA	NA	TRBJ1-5	CSAQGAQPQHF	TGCAGTGCTCAGGGTGCGCAGCCCCAGCATTTT
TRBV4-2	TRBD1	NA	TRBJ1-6	CASSQDRQGANSPLHF	TGTGCCAGCAGCCAAGACCGACAGGGGGCGAACTCACCCCTCCACTTT
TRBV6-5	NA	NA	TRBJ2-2	CASSPGPGVRELFF	TGTGCCAGCAGTCCGGGCCCCGGGGTCAGGGAGCTGTTTTTT
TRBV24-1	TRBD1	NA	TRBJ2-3	CATSDRQGAITDTQYF	TGTGCCACCAGTGATCGACAGGGGGCGATAACAGATACGCAGTATTTT
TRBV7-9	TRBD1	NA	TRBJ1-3	CASSPQGTGNTIYF	TGTGCCAGCAGCCCACAGGGGACTGGAAACACCATATATTTT
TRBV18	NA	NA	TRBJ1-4	CASSPFRGGDEKLFF	TGTGCCAGCTCCCCCTTCAGGGGCGGAGATGAAAAACTGTTTTTT
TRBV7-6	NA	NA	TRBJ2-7	CASSLDGRDSGSSYEQYF	TGTGCCAGCAGCTTAGATGGTCGGGATAGCGGAAGCTCCTACGAGCAGTACTTC
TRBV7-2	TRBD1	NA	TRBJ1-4	CATTPQGQRGEKLFF	TGTGCCACCACCCCCCAGGGACAGAGGGGAGAAAAACTGTTTTTT
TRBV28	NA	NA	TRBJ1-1	CASRDTNSMNTEAFF	TGTGCCAGTCGGGACACCAATTCCATGAACACTGAAGCTTTCTTT
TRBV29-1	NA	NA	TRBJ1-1	CSVGQAEAFF	TGCAGCGTTGGACAGGCTGAAGCTTTCTTT
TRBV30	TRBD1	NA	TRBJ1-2	CAWGKQGARGYTF	TGTGCCTGGGGGAAACAGGGGGCGCGAGGCTACACCTTC
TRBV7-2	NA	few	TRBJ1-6	CASSFNRADNSPLHF	TGTGCCAGCAGCTTCAACAGGGCCGATAATTCACCCCTCCACTTT
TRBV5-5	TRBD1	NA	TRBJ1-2	CASSLKWGQGSGYTF	TGTGCCAGCAGCTTGAAGTGGGGACAGGGGTCTGGCTACACCTTC
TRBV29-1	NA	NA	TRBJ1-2	CSVDGGGYTF	TGCAGCGTTGACGGCGGTGGCTACACCTTC
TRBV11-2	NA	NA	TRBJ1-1	CASSLGLNTEAFF	TGTGCCAGCAGCTTAGGGCTGAACACTGAAGCTTTCTTT
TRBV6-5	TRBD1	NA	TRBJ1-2	CASSFQQEGAPYGYTF	TGTGCCAGCAGTTTCCAACAGGAGGGGGCGCCTTATGGCTACACCTTC
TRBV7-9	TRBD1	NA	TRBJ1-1	CASNPQGASAEAFF	TGTGCCAGCAACCCCCAGGGGGCGAGTGCTGAAGCTTTCTTT
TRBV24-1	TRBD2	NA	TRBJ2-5	CATSPLAGGQETQYF	TGTGCCACCAGTCCCCTAGCGGGGGGCCAAGAGACCCAGTACTTC
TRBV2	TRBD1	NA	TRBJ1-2	CASILDRGGYTF	TGTGCCAGCATCCTCGACAGGGGGGGCTACACCTTC
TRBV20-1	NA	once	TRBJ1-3	CSAFFGNTIYF	TGCAGTGCTTTCTTCGGGAACACCATATATTTT